This T cell receptor beta chain derives from a study of regulatory T cells in long-lasting Graves disease. Time point reported: persistent/refractory GD, antithyroid drugs over 5 years with positive TRAb. Generation of the TCR library employed RNA extracted from PBMCs. Patients hailed from an endocrinology department in Xi'an, China. For TCR beta, libraries came from iRepertoire HTBI primers and Arm-PCR of CDR3 regions. In TCRdb, the multiplex PCR reads were re-called with MiXCR into one record per CDR3 protein. The table includes about 470,000 distinct CDR3 sequences, around 21% detected once. This clonotype was recorded at least ten times. The receptor's source is a female donor with Graves disease. The specimen was peripheral blood mononuclear cells (PBMCs), collected when the disease was refractory, from a patient treated with antithyroid drugs.

In DNA, the CDR3 is TGTGCCAGCAGACAGACAGGGGCTTATGGTGGCTACACCTTC. Protein: CASRQTGAYGGYTF. The chain links TRBV28 to TRBJ1-2; TRBD1 matches 8 bases. This CDR3 is built from 14 residues. Germline-derived CDR1 and CDR2 are MDHEN and SYDVKM. The V segment lost 6 bases and the J segment 7 bases; nucleotides outside the gene matches: 10.